This TCR beta chain came from a study of T cell responses to AZD1222 COVID-19 vaccine. Overall study context: Pooled in the analysis were second doses at about 4 or about 12 weeks.

As for this clone: As yet, its antigen is unknown.

Generated by immunoSEQ multiplex PCR, the TCRdb table keeps only in-frame clones and is missing some. The top ten hold roughly 0.91% of the sample, which has under 150,000 clones, over 90% seen once. Findings of the study overall: Baseline seropositives among AZD1222 recipients totaled only six or seven. Most donors were white British, females outnumbered males, and clonal diversity was possibly underestimated.

The length of the CDR3 is 13 residues. The germline CDR1 and CDR2 sequences are SQVTM and ANQGSEA. With V trimmed by 3 bases and J by 3 bases, 4 bases remained unmatched. Specimen: peripheral blood, collected on day 0 of AZD1222 vaccination. The sequence was obtained from an adult in good health. V and J are TRBV29-1 and TRBJ2-7; 8 positions agree with TRBD1. DNA for the CDR3: TGCAGCGTTGAGGGGACAGGAGTCTACGAGCAGTACTTC. Its protein product is CSVEGTGVYEQYF.